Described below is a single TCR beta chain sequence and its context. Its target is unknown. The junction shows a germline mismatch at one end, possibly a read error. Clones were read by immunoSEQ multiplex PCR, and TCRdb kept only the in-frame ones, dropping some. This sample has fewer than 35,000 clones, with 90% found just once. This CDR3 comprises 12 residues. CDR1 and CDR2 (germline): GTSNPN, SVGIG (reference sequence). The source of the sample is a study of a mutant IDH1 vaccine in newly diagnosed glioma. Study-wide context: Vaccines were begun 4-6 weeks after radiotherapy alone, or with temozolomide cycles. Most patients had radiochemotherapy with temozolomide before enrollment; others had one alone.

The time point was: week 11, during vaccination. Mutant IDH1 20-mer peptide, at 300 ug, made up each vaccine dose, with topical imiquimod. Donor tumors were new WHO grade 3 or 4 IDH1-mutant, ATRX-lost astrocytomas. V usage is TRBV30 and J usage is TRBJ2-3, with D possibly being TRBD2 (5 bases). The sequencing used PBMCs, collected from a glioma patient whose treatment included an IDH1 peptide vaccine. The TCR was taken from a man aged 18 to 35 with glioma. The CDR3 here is CAWSPSRDTQYF. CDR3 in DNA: TGTGCCTGGAGTCCTAGCAGAGATACGCAGTATTTT.